The 18 T cell receptor beta chains below come from one sample, sequenced in a study of PD-L1 blockade in urothelial cancer. Produced via immunoSEQ multiplex PCR; TCRdb's table is partial and in-frame only. The sample lists some 100,000 clones, around 93% seen once, with 0.75% to 0.95% in the top ten. The sample here was PBMCs, taken around atezolizumab (anti-PD-L1) treatment. Receptors originate from a woman of 80 years or more with urothelial cancer.

This chain joins TRBV5-1 and TRBJ2-2, with D hard to call. The CDR3 sequence is 15 residues long. Deletions cut 5 bases from V and 1 base from J, with 12 bases between. Germline V gene lookup returns CDR1 SGHRS and CDR2 YFSETQ. The CDR3 loop is CASRTAAQNTGELFF. In nucleotides, the CDR3 is TGCGCCAGCAGAACTGCCGCCCAGAACACCGGGGAGCTGTTTTTT.

This chain links TRBV9 with TRBJ1-1, with a tentative D call TRBD1 (6 bases). The CDR3 is 15 residues long. Germline lookup yields CDR1 SGDLS and CDR2 YYNGEE. V was cut by 3 bases and J by 11 bases, with 23 bases left in between. The CDR3 is CASSGTVDSRVGAFF. The CDR3, as DNA: TGTGCCAGCAGCGGGACCGTGGACAGTCGAGTAGGGGCTTTCTTT.

The V gene is TRBV11-1, the J gene TRBJ2-4, with D tentatively TRBD2 (5 bases). Deletions cut 1 base from V and 1 base from J, with 14 bases between. The CDR3 is made up of 17 amino acids. Germline loops: CDR1 SGHAT, CDR2 FQDESV (reference sequence). In nucleotides, the CDR3 is TGTGCCAGCAGCTTAGATCTGGGAGTAGGGGCCAAAAACATTCAGTACTTC. Its protein is CASSLDLGVGAKNIQYF.

This rearrangement joins TRBV28 to TRBJ2-7, with 7 bases identical to TRBD1. There are 13 residues in the CDR3. Trimming at V came to 3 bases and at J to 2 bases, leaving 1 base not matched to a gene. From germline, CDR1 is MDHEN and CDR2 SYDVKM. CDR3 DNA sequence: TGTGCCAGCAGTTTCGGGACAGCCTACGAGCAGTACTTC. Translation gives CASSFGTAYEQYF.

The chain has TRBV5-1 and TRBJ2-1; TRBD1 might be the D (5 bases). Between the trimmed V and J ends, which lost 2 bases and 0 bases, there was a span of 18 bases. This CDR3 contains 18 residues. CDR1 is SGHRS, CDR2 YFSETQ, per germline. The CDR3 is CASSFPDTGSSSYNEQFF. In DNA form, the CDR3 reads TGCGCCAGCAGCTTCCCCGATACAGGATCCAGCTCCTACAATGAGCAGTTCTTC. The entire variable domain, with the rest obtained from reference TRBV5-1 and TRBJ2-1, is as follows: KAGVTQTPRYLIKTRGQQVTLSCSPISGHRSVSWYQQTPGQGLQFLFEYFSETQRNKGNFPGRFSGRQFSNSRSEMNVSTLELGDSALYLCASSFPDTGSSSYNEQFFGPGTRLTVL.

The V call is TRBV5-1, the J call TRBJ1-2; 8 bases are a match to TRBD1. There are 16 residues in the CDR3. Germline V gives CDR1 SGHRS, CDR2 YFSETQ. The trim removed 4 bases at V and 5 bases at J, leaving 13 bases unmatched. The CDR3 DNA reads as TGCGCCAGCAGCCAAAGGACAGGGCCCGACGGGTATGGCTACACCTTC. Translating it yields CASSQRTGPDGYGYTF.

The V gene is TRBV7-3, the J gene TRBJ2-2, with D perhaps matching TRBD2 (5 bases). This CDR3 is 14 amino acids long. Germline values: CDR1 SGHTA, CDR2 FQGTGA. V was pared by 5 bases and J by 2 bases, with 9 bases between. CDR3 sequence reads: CASSPPGNTGELFF. The CDR3 DNA follows: TGTGCCAGCAGCCCCCCGGGAAACACCGGGGAGCTGTTTTTT.

The genes are TRBV7-9 and TRBJ1-5; D is possibly TRBD1 (5 bases). The V end lost 3 bases, the J end lost 2 bases, and 8 bases lay between the germline ends. The CDR3 runs 14 residues. Germline V gene sequence: CDR1 SEHNR, CDR2 FQNEAQ (reference sequence). The CDR3, as DNA: TGTGCCAGCAGCTTGGGGACTGGCAATCAGCCCCAGCATTTT. It codes for CASSLGTGNQPQHF.

CDR3 sequence reads: CASSEVGGETQYF. The DNA for the CDR3 is TGTGCCAGCAGTGAAGTGGGGGGGGAGACCCAGTACTTC. This chain links TRBV2 with TRBJ2-5, with 7 bases aligning to TRBD2. CDR3 length: 13 amino acids. Germline CDR1 SNHLY, CDR2 FYNNEI. Trimming at V came to 1 base and at J to 5 bases, leaving 1 base not matched to a gene.

The chain has TRBV2 and TRBJ1-1; the D gene is possibly TRBD1 (5 bases). This CDR3 is built from 14 residues. Between the trimmed V and J ends, which lost 4 bases and 8 bases, there was a span of 17 bases. From germline, CDR1 is SNHLY and CDR2 FYNNEI. CDR3 sequence reads: CASSGMGGKSEAFF. In DNA, the CDR3 is TGTGCCAGCAGTGGCATGGGGGGGAAGTCCGAAGCTTTCTTT.

The rearrangement uses TRBV5-1 and TRBJ2-7; TRBD1 agrees at 7 bases. The junction had 2 bases not matched to a gene; V was cut back by 2 bases and J by 0 bases. This CDR3 region has 14 residues. CDR1 SGHRS and CDR2 YFSETQ come from the germline V gene. The CDR3 is CASSLQGSSYEQYF. The CDR3 DNA follows: TGCGCCAGCAGCTTACAGGGGTCCTCCTACGAGCAGTACTTC. The whole variable domain, remainder taken from reference TRBV5-1 and TRBJ2-7, is KAGVTQTPRYLIKTRGQQVTLSCSPISGHRSVSWYQQTPGQGLQFLFEYFSETQRNKGNFPGRFSGRQFSNSRSEMNVSTLELGDSALYLCASSLQGSSYEQYFGPGTRLTVT.

The chain carries TRBV18 and TRBJ1-2, with a possible D match to TRBD1 (5 bases). Germline V gives CDR1 KGHSH, CDR2 LQKENI. Trimming removed 3 bases at V and 6 bases at J, with 14 bases between. The CDR3 extends over 14 amino acids. CDR3 in DNA: TGTGCCAGCTCACCGCGGGACGGAGGCAATGGCTACACCTTC. This gives the protein CASSPRDGGNGYTF.

This rearrangement joins TRBV2 to TRBJ2-2, with TRBD2 as a possible D gene (5 bases). This CDR3 comprises 17 residues. V was clipped by 4 bases and J by 1 base, with 16 bases between them. The germline gives CDR1 SNHLY, CDR2 FYNNEI. The CDR3 DNA reads as TGTGCCAGCAGTGTAGGCTCCGGAGGAGGGAACACCGGGGAGCTGTTTTTT. Its translation: CASSVGSGGGNTGELFF.

This chain uses TRBV7-2 with TRBJ2-7; 7 nucleotides agree with TRBD2. The CDR3 is 15 residues long. Looked up from germline, CDR1 is SGHTA and CDR2 is FQGNSA. After removal of 5 bases from V and 1 base from J, the junction contained 8 bases not matched to a gene. The CDR3, as DNA: TGTGCCAGCAGCGAAGTATGGGGGGGATCCTACGAGCAGTACTTC. It is translated as CASSEVWGGSYEQYF.

The V call is TRBV15, the J call TRBJ2-2, with D possibly being TRBD2 (7 bases). V lost 6 bases, J lost 8 bases, and 22 bases lay in between. CDR1 is LNHNV and CDR2 is YYDKDF in the germline V gene (reference sequence). CDR3 size: 16 residues. For the CDR3, the DNA is TGTGCCACCAGGGGGGGGCTAGCCGCGGCAACAGGGGAGCTGTTTTTT. Amino acid sequence: CATRGGLAAATGELFF.

The chain employs TRBV4-1 and TRBJ1-1, with D perhaps TRBD1 (5 bases). V lost 1 base to trimming and J lost 4 bases, with 10 bases between them. Germline V lookup: CDR1 MGHRA, CDR2 YSYEKL. The CDR3 extends over 14 amino acids. The CDR3 region is CASSQVQGTTEAFF. The CDR3 nucleotides read TGCGCCAGCAGCCAAGTTCAGGGAACCACTGAAGCTTTCTTT.

The J gene is TRBJ1-2, the V gene TRBV19, with 7 bases matching TRBD1. J gave up 2 bases and V 7 bases, and 10 bases lay outside the gene matches. CDR3 size: 15 residues. Per germline, CDR1 LNHDA and CDR2 SQIVND (reference sequence). This chain's CDR3 is CASTQSTGFNYGYTF. The CDR3 region has the DNA TGTGCCAGTACCCAATCGACAGGGTTCAACTATGGCTACACCTTC.

In this sample, this clone turned up a few times. The chain links TRBV2 to TRBJ1-3, with D unclear. V was trimmed by 9 bases and J by 4 bases, leaving 16 bases between them. Germline V lookup: CDR1 SNHLY, CDR2 FYNNEI. CDR3 size: 14 residues. DNA of the CDR3: TGTGCCAGTTCCAGCGGGAATTTAGGAAACACCATATATTTT. Amino acids: CASSSGNLGNTIYF.